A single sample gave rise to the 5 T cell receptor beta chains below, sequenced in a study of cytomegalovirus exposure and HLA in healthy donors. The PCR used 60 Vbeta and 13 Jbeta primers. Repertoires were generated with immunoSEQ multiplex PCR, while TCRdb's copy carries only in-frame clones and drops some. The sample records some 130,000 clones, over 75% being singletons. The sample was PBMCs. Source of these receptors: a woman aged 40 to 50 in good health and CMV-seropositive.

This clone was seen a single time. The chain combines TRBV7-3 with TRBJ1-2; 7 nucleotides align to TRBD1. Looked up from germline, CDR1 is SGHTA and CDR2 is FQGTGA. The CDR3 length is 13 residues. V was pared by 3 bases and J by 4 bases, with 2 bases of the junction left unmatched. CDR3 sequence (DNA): TGTGCCAGCAGCTTGCAGGGGGGCTATGGCTACACCTTC. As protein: CASSLQGGYGYTF.

The CDR3 is CASSPRTSGGEETQYF. CDR3 DNA: TGTGCCAGCAGCCCGAGGACTAGCGGGGGTGAAGAGACCCAGTACTTC. The chain carries TRBV11-1 and TRBJ2-5; TRBD2 agrees at 13 bases. With V trimmed by 5 bases and J by 3 bases, 6 bases remained unmatched. The CDR3 spans 16 residues. The germline gives CDR1 SGHAT, CDR2 FQDESV (reference sequence).

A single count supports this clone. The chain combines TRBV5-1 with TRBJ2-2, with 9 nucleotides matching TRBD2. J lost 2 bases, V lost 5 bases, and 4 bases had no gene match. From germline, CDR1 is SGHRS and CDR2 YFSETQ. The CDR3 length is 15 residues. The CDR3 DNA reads TGCGCCAGCAGGTCTAGCGGGGCCAACACCGGGGAGCTGTTTTTT. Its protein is CASRSSGANTGELFF.

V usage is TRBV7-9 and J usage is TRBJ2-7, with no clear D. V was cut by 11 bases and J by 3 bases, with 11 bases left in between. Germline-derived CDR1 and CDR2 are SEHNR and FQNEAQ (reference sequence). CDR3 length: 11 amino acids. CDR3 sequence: CAVDIDYEQYF. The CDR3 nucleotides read TGTGCCGTAGACATCGACTACGAGCAGTACTTC.

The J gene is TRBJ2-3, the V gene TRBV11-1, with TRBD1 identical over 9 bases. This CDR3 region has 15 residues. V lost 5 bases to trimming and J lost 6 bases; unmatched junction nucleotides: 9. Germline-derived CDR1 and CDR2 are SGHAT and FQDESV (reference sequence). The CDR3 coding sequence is TGTGCCAGCAGCATAACGAGGACAGGGGCGGATACGCAGTATTTT. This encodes CASSITRTGADTQYF.